This T cell receptor (beta chain) originates from a study of early T cells in non-severe SARS-CoV-2 infection. The CDR3 is made up of 17 amino acids. A note on this clonotype: The junction departs from germline at one end; a sequencing error may be responsible.

Unique molecular identifier tags were affixed to discrete cDNA molecules. TCRdb reanalysed the 5' RACE reads using MiXCR and keeps one entry per CDR3 protein. The sample has under 95,000 distinct CDR3 sequences; approximately 12% are singletons. The chain carries TRBV12-3 or TRBV12-4 and TRBJ2-6, with D hard to call. This receptor was taken from an adult who was a healthcare worker with PCR-confirmed SARS-CoV-2 infection or an uninfected control (not recorded which). Material: whole blood. The CDR3 DNA follows: TGTGCCAGCAGTTTATTGATTCGGCTGCCTGGGACCAACGTCCTGACTTTC. It is translated as CASSLLIRLPGTNVLTF.